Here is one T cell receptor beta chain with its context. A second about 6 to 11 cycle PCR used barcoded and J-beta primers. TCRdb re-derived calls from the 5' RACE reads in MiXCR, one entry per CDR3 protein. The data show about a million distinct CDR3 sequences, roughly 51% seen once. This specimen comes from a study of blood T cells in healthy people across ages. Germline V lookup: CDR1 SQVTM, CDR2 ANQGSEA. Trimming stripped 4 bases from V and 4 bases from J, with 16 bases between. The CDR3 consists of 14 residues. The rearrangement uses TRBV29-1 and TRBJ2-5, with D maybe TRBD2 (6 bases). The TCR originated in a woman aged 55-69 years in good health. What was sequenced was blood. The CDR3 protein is CSVVGGTDGETQYF. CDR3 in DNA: TGCAGCGTTGTGGGCGGGACCGACGGAGAGACCCAGTACTTC.